This T cell receptor (beta chain) came from a study of cytomegalovirus exposure and HLA in healthy donors. Each donor was healthy, and each was a bone marrow donor. The study's findings and limits: Highest at DRB1 and lowest at HLA-C, TCR association rates differed among HLA loci in a later analysis. One later analysis reportedly identified an Asian-associated ancestry cluster that showed fewer N-insertions than the approximately 670-donor mean.

The PCR ran on 60 Vbeta and 13 Jbeta primers. Sequencing used immunoSEQ multiplex PCR; TCRdb keeps in-frame clones, though not all of them. The sample consists of some 150,000 clones, about 80% of them appearing once. As to this clone: Its antigen is still unknown.

This TCR was recovered from a man aged 35 to 55 in good health and CMV-seropositive. Sequenced material: PBMCs.

This CDR3 reads CASSLGNMNTEAFF. DNA of the CDR3: TGTGCCAGCAGCTTAGGAAACATGAACACTGAAGCTTTCTTT. This chain links TRBV11-2 with TRBJ1-1; D is ambiguous. The germline V and J ends were trimmed by 1 base and 0 bases, with 6 bases remaining between them. Germline values: CDR1 SGHAT, CDR2 FQNNGV. This CDR3 has 14 residues.